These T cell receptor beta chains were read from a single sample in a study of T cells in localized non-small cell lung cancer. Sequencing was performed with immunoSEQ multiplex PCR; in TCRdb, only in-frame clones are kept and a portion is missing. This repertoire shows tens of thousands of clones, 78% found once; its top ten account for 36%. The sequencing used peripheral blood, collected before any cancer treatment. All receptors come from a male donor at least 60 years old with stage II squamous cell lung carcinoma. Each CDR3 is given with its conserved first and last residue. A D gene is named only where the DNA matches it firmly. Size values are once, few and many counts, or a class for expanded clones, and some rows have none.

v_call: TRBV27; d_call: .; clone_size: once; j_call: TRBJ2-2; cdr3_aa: CASSLIQVDGELFF; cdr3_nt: TGTGCCAGCAGTTTAATACAAGTGGACGGGGAGCTGTTTTTT
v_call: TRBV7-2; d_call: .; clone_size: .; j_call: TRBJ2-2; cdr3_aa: CASSSQPKLFF; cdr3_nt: TGTGCCAGCAGCTCCCAGCCGAAGCTGTTTTTT
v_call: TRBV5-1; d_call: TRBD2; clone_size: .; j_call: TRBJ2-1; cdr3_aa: CASSLGRTSDGNEQFF; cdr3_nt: TGCGCCAGCAGCTTAGGACGGACTAGCGATGGGAATGAGCAGTTCTTC
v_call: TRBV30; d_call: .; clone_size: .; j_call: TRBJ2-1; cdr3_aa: CAWSPGGGGRNEQFF; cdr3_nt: TGTGCCTGGAGTCCCGGGGGAGGGGGCCGAAATGAGCAGTTCTTC
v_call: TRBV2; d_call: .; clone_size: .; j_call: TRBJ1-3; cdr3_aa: CASGRAGTGNTIYF; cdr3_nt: TGTGCCAGCGGTAGGGCAGGGACTGGAAACACCATATATTTT
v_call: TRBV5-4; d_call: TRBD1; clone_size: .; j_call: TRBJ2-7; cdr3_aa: CASSVHRGRYEQYF; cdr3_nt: TGTGCCAGCAGCGTGCACAGGGGGCGATACGAGCAGTACTTC
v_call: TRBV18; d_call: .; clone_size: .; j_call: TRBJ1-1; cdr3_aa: CASSPGPNTEAFF; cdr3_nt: TGTGCCAGCTCTCCAGGGCCCAACACTGAAGCTTTCTTT
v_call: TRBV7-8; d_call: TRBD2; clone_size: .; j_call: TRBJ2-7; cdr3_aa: CASSPQAGAQHEQYF; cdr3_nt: TGTGCCAGCAGCCCCCAAGCGGGGGCGCAACACGAGCAGTACTTC
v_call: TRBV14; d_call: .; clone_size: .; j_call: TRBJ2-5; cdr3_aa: CASSRLAGWETQYF; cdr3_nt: TGTGCCAGCAGCCGACTGGCGGGGTGGGAGACCCAGTACTTC
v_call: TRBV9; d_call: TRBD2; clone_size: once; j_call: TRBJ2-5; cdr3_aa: CASSVELAGGETQYF; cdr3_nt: TGTGCCAGCAGCGTAGAACTAGCGGGAGGAGAGACCCAGTACTTC
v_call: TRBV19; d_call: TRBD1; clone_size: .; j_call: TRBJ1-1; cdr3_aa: CASSRSGGDTEAFF; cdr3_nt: TGTGCCAGTAGTCGATCAGGGGGGGACACTGAAGCTTTCTTT
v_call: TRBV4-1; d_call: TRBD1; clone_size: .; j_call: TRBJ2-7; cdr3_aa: CASSQGQGVDEQYF; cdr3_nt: TGCGCCAGCAGCCAAGGACAGGGGGTCGACGAGCAGTACTTC
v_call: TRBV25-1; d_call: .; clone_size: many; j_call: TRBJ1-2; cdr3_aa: CASSESYMTPRDFYGYTF; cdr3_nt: TGTGCCAGCAGTGAGTCTTACATGACGCCTAGGGACTTCTATGGCTACACCTTC
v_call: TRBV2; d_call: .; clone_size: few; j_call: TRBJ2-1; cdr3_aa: CASSEIYIQWALEQFF; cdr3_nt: TGTGCCAGCAGTGAAATCTATATCCAATGGGCCCTTGAGCAGTTCTTC
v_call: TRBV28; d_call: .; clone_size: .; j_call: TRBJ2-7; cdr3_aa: CASRVGREQYF; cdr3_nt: TGTGCCAGCAGGGTAGGGCGCGAGCAGTACTTC
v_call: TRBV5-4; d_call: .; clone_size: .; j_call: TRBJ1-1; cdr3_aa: CASSPPTGNTEAFF; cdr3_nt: TGTGCCAGCAGCCCTCCGACAGGAAACACTGAAGCTTTCTTT
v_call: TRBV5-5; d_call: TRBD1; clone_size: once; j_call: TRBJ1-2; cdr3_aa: CASSLANRGSNYGYTF; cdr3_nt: TGTGCCAGCAGCTTGGCGAACAGGGGTTCCAACTATGGCTACACCTTC
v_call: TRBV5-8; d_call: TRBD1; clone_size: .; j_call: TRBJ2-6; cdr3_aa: CASRTDRTSGANVLTF; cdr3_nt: TGTGCCAGCAGGACGGACAGGACCTCTGGGGCCAACGTCCTGACTTTC
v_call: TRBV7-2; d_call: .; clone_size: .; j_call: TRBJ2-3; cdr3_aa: CASSIQGVGDTQYF; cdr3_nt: TGTGCCAGCAGCATACAGGGAGTGGGAGATACGCAGTATTTT
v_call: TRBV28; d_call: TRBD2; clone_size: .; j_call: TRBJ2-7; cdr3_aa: CASHDFQSAVSGDYEQYF; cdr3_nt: TGTGCCAGCCACGACTTCCAATCGGCAGTGAGCGGGGACTACGAGCAGTACTTC
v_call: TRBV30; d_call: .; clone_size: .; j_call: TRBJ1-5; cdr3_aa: CAWSVGDWQPQHF; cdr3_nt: TGTGCCTGGAGTGTTGGGGATTGGCAGCCCCAGCATTTT
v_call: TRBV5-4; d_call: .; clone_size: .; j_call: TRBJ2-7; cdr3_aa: CASSPGPTAYEQYF; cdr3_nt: TGTGCCAGCAGCCCGGGACCGACTGCCTACGAGCAGTACTTC
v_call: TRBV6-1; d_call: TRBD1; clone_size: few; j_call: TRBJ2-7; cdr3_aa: CASSEGMDRGFYEQYF; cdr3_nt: TGTGCCAGCAGTGAAGGGATGGACAGGGGGTTCTACGAGCAGTACTTC
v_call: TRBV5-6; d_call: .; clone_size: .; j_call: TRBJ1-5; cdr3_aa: CASSLDAGNQPQHF; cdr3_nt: TGTGCCAGCAGCTTGGACGCGGGCAATCAGCCCCAGCATTTT
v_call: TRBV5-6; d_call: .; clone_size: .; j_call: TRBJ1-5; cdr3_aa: CASSLGGGFSNQPQHF; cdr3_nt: TGTGCCAGCAGCTTGGGGGGGGGTTTTAGCAATCAGCCCCAGCATTTT
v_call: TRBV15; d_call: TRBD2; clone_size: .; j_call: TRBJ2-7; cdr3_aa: CATARDKGSGGLYEQYF; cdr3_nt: TGTGCCACCGCCAGAGACAAGGGAAGCGGGGGCCTCTACGAGCAGTACTTC
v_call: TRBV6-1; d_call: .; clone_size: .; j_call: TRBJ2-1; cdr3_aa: CASSRGRKDNEQFF; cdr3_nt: TGTGCCAGCAGTCGGGGGAGGAAGGACAATGAGCAGTTCTTC
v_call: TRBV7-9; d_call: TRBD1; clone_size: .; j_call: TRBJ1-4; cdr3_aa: CASSAGQGPNEKLFF; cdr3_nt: TGTGCCAGCAGCGCCGGACAGGGTCCAAATGAAAAACTGTTTTTT
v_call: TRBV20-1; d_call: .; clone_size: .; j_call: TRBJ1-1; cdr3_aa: CSARGQIRAFF; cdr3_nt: TGCAGTGCTAGAGGCCAGATCCGAGCTTTCTTT
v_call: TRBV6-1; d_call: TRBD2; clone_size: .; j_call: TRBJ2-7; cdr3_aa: CASSELAGESYEQYF; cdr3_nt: TGTGCCAGCAGTGAACTAGCGGGGGAGAGCTACGAGCAGTACTTC
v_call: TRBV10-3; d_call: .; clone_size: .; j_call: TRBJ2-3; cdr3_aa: CAIGREGISSTDTQYF; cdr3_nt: TGTGCCATCGGTAGGGAAGGCATCTCTAGCACAGATACGCAGTATTTT
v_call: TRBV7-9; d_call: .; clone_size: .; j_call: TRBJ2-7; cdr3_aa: CASSSRLMSPYEQYF; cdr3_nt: TGTGCCAGCAGCTCAAGACTGATGAGCCCCTACGAGCAGTACTTC
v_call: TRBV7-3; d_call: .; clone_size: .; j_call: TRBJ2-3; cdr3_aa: CASSPRGDGTDTQYF; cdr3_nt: TGTGCCAGCAGCCCAAGAGGGGACGGCACAGATACGCAGTATTTT
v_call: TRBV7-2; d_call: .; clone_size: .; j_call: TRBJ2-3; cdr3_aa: CASSNRTDTQYF; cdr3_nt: TGTGCCAGCAGCAACAGAACAGATACGCAGTATTTT
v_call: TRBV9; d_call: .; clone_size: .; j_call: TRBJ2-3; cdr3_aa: CASSVVPQGIITDTQYF; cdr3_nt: TGTGCCAGCAGCGTAGTACCCCAGGGGATTATCACAGATACGCAGTATTTT
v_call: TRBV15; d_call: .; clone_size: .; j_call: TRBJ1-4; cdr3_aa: CATSRDPAGANEKLFF; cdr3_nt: TGTGCCACCAGCAGAGATCCGGCTGGGGCTAATGAAAAACTGTTTTTT
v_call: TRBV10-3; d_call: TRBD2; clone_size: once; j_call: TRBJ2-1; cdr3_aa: CAISDPSVAGGNNEQFF; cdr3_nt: TGTGCCATCAGTGACCCGAGCGTAGCGGGAGGGAACAATGAGCAGTTCTTC
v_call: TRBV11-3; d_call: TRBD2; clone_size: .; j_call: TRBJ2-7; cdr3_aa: CASSLPSSAGGSYEQYF; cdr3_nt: TGTGCCAGCAGCTTACCCTCCTCTGCGGGAGGATCCTACGAGCAGTACTTC